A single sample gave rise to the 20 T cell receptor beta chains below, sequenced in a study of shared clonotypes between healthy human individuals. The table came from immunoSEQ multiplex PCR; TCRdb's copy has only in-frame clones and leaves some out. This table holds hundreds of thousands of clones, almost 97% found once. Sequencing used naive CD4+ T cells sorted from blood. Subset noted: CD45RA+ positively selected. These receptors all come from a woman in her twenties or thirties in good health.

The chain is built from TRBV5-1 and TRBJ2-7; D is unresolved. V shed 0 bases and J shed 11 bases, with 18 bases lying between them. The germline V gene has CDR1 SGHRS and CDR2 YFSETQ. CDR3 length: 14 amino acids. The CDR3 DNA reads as TGCGCCAGCAGCTTGGGGCGTACAGATGAAGAAAAGTACTTC. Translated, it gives CASSLGRTDEEKYF.

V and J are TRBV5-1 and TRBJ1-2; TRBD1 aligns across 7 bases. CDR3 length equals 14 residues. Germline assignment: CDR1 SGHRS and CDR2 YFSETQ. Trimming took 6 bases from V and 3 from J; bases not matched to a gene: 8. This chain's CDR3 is CASTGNTGDYGYTF. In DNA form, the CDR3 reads TGCGCCAGCACCGGAAACACAGGGGACTATGGCTACACCTTC. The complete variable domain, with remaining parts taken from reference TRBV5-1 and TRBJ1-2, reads KAGVTQTPRYLIKTRGQQVTLSCSPISGHRSVSWYQQTPGQGLQFLFEYFSETQRNKGNFPGRFSGRQFSNSRSEMNVSTLELGDSALYLCASTGNTGDYGYTFGSGTRLTVV.

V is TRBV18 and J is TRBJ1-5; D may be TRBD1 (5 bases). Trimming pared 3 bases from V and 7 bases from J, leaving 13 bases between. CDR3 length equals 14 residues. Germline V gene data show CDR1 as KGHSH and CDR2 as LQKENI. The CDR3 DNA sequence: TGTGCCAGCTCACCCGACAGCGGAGTGCAGCCCCAGCATTTT. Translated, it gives CASSPDSGVQPQHF.

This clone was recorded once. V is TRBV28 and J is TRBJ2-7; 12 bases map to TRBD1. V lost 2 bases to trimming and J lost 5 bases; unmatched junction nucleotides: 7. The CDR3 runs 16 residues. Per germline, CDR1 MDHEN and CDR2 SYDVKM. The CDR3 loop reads CASSLPGTGGFHEQYF. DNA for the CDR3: TGTGCCAGCAGTTTACCAGGGACAGGGGGCTTCCACGAGCAGTACTTC.

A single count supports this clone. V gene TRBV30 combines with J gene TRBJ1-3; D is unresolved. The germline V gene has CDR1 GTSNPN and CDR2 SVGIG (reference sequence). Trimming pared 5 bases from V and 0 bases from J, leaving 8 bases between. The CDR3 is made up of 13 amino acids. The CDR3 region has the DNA TGTGCCTGGGCCAAAAGCTCTGGAAACACCATATATTTT. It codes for CAWAKSSGNTIYF.

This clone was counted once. CDR3 in DNA: TGCGCCAGCAGCTTGGGAGGGACGGAAAACAATCAGCCCCAGCATTTT. Its translation is CASSLGGTENNQPQHF. V gene TRBV5-1 combines with J gene TRBJ1-5, with a possible D match to TRBD1 (5 bases). Trimming removed 0 bases at V and 3 bases at J, with 13 bases between. This CDR3 is 16 amino acids long. Germline V gives CDR1 SGHRS, CDR2 YFSETQ.

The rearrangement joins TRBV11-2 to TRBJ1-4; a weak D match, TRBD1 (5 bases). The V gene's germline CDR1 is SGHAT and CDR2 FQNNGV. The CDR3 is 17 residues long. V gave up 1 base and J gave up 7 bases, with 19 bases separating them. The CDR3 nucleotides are TGTGCCAGCAGCTTAGTCCCTCACAGGTTCGAAGGTGAAAAACTGTTTTTT. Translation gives CASSLVPHRFEGEKLFF.

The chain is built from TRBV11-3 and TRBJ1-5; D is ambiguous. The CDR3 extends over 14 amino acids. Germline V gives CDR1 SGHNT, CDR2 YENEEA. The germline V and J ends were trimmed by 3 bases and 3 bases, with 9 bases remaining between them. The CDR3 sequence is CASSFSGNNQPQHF. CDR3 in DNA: TGTGCCAGCAGCTTTTCTGGGAACAATCAGCCCCAGCATTTT.

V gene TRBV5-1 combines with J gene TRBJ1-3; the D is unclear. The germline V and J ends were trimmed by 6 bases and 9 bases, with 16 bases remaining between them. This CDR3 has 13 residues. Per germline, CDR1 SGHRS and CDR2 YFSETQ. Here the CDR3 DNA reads TGCGCCAGCAAGGAGATTTGGCAAGGCACCATATATTTT. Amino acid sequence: CASKEIWQGTIYF.

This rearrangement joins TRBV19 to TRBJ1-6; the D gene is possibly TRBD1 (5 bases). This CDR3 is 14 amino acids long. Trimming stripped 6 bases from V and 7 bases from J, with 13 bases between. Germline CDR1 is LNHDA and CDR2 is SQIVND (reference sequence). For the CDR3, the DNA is TGTGCCAGTAGAGGCCTAGGGGACAATTCACCCCTCCACTTT. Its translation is CASRGLGDNSPLHF.

CDR3 in amino acids: CASTRGGYEQYF. CDR3 coding DNA: TGTGCCAGCACCCGCGGAGGATACGAGCAGTACTTC. The genes are TRBV6-1 and TRBJ2-7; D might be TRBD2 (5 bases). From germline, CDR1 is MNHNS and CDR2 SASEGT. V lost 7 bases, J lost 4 bases, and 11 bases lay in between. This CDR3 has 12 amino acids.

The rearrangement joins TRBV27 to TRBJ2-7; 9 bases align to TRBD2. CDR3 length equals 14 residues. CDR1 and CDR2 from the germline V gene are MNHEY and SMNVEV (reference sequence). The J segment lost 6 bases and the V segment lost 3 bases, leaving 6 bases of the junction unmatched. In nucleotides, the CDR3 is TGTGCCAGCAGTTTGAATCTAGCGGGAATCGAGCAGTACTTC. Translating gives CASSLNLAGIEQYF.

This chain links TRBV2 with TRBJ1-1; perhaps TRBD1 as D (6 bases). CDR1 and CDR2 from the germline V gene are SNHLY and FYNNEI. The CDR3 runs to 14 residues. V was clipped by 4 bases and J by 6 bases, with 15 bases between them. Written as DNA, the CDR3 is TGTGCCAGCAGTGTACAGGGTAGTAGTGCTGAAGCTTTCTTT. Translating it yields CASSVQGSSAEAFF.

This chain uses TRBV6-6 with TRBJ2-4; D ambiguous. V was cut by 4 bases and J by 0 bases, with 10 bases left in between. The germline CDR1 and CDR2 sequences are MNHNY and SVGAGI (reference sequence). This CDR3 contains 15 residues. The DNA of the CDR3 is TGTGCCAGCAGTTCCACAGATTTAGCCAAAAACATTCAGTACTTC. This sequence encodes CASSSTDLAKNIQYF.

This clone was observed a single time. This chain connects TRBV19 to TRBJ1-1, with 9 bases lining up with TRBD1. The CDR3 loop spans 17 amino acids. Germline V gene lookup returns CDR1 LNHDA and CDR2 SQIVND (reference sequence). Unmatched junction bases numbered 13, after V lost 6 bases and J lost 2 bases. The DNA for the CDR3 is TGTGCCAGTAGGAAAGGCCGGGACAGGGAAGGAAACACTGAAGCTTTCTTT. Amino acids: CASRKGRDREGNTEAFF.

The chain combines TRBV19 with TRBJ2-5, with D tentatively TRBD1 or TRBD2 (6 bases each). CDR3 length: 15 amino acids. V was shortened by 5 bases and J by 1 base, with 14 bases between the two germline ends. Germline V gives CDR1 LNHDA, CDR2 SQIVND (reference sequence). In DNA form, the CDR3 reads TGTGCCAGTAGTGGAGGGACACTAACCCAAGAGACCCAGTACTTC. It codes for CASSGGTLTQETQYF.

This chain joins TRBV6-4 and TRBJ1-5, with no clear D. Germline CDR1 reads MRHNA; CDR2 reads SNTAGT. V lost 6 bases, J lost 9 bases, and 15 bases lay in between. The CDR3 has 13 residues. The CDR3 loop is CASSTRQPRPQHF. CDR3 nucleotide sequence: TGTGCCAGCAGCACCCGGCAGCCCAGGCCCCAGCATTTT.

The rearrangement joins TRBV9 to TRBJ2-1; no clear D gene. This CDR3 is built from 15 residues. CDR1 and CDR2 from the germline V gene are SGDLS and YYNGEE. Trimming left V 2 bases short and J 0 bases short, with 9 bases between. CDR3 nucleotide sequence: TGTGCCAGCAGCGTCGATTCACTCTCCTACAATGAGCAGTTCTTC. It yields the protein CASSVDSLSYNEQFF. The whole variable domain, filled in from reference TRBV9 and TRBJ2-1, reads DSGVTQTPKHLITATGQRVTLRCSPRSGDLSVYWYQQSLDQGLQFLIQYYNGEERAKGNILERFSAQQFPDLHSELNLSSLELGDSALYFCASSVDSLSYNEQFFGPGTRLTVL.

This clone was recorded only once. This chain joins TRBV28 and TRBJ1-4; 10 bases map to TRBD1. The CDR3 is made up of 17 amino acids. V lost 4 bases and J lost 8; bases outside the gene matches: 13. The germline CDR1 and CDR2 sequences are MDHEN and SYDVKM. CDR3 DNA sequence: TGTGCCAGCAGTTCCAGTTGGACAGGGGGGCCAGGGGAAAAACTGTTTTTT. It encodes CASSSSWTGGPGEKLFF.

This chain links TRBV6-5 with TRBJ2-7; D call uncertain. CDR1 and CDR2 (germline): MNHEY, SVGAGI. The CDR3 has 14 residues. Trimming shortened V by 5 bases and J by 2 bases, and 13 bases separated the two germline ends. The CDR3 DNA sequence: TGTGCCAGCAGTACAGCATCACTTACCTACGAGCAGTACTTC. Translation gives CASSTASLTYEQYF.